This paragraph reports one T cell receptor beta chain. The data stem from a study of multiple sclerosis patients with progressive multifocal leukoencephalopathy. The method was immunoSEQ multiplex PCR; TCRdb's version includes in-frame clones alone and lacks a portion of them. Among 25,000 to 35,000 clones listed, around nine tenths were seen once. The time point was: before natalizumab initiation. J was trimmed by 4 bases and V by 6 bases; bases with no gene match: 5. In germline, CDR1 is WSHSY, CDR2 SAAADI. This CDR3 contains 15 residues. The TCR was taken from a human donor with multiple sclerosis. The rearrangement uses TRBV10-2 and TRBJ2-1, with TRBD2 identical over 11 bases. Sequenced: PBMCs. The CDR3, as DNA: TGCGCCAGCAGACCCGCTAGCGGGGGGTACAATGAGCAGTTCTTC. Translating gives CASRPASGGYNEQFF.